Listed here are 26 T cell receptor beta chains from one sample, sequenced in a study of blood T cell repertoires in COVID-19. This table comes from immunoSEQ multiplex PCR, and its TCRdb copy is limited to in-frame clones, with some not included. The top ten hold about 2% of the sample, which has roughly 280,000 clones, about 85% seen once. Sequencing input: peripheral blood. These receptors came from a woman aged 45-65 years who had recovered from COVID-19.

CDR3 protein: CASSRNRGNEQFF. CDR3 bases: TGCGCCAGCAGCCGAAACAGGGGCAATGAGCAGTTCTTC. V and J are TRBV5-1 and TRBJ2-1; 7 bases are a match to TRBD1. The V gene end was trimmed by 4 bases and the J gene end by 6 bases; junction bases not matched to a gene: 4. CDR3 length equals 13 residues. Germline V gene lookup returns CDR1 SGHRS and CDR2 YFSETQ.

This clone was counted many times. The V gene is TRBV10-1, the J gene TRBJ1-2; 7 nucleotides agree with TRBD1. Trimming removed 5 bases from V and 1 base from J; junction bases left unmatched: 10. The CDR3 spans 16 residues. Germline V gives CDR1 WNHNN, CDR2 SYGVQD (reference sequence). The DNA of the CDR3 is TGCGCCAGCAGTAAGACCAGGGGGTGTGATAACTATGGCTACACCTTC. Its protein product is CASSKTRGCDNYGYTF.

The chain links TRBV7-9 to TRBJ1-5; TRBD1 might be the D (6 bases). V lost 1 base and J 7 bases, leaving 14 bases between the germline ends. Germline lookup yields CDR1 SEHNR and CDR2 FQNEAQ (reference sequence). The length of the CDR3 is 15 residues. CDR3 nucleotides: TGTGCCAGCAGCTTAGGTCAGGGGATTGGCCAGCCCCAGCATTTT. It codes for CASSLGQGIGQPQHF.

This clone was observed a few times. The CDR3 region has the DNA TGTGCCAGCAGTTACGGCGACATTCCCTACGAGCAGTACTTC. It yields the protein CASSYGDIPYEQYF. The chain uses TRBV6-2 or TRBV6-3 and TRBJ2-7; D is unclear. Germline-derived CDR1 and CDR2 are MNHEY and SVGEGT. V lost 2 bases, J lost 2 bases, and 10 bases lay in between. CDR3 length: 14 amino acids.

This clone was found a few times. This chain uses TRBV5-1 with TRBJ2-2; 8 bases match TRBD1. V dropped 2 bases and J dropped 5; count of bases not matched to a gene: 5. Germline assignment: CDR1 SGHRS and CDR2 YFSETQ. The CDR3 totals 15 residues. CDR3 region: CASSFQGARTGELFF. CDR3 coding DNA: TGCGCCAGCAGCTTTCAGGGGGCGAGAACCGGGGAGCTGTTTTTT.

The CDR3 reads CVCATGGSFGYTF. The CDR3 DNA follows: TGTGTGTGTGCCACAGGGGGTAGTTTTGGCTACACCTTC. The chain has TRBV28 and TRBJ1-2; 8 nucleotides line up with TRBD1. Germline V gene sequence: CDR1 MDHEN, CDR2 SYDVKM. CDR3 length equals 13 residues.

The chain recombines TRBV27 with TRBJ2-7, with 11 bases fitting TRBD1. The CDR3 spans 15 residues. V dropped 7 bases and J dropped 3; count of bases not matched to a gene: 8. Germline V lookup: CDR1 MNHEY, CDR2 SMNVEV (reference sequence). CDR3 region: CASTQRTGGHYEQYF. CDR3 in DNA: TGTGCCAGCACCCAAAGGACAGGGGGCCACTACGAGCAGTACTTC.

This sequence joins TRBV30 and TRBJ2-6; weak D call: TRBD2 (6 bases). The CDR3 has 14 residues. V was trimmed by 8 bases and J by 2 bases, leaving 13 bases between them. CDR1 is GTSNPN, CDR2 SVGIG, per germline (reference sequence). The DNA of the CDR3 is TGTGCCAGCCCGGGGGTAACTGGGGCCAACGTCCTGACTTTC. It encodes CASPGVTGANVLTF.

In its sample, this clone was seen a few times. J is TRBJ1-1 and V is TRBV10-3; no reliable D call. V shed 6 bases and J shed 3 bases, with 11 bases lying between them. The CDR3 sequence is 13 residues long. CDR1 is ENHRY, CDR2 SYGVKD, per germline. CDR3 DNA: TGTGCCATCAGCGTAAGGGAGGACACTGAAGCTTTCTTT. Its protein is CAISVREDTEAFF.

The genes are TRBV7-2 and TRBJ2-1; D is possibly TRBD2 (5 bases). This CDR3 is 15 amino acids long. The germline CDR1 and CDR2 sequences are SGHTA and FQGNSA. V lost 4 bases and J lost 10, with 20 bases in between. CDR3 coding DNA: TGTGCCAGCAGCTCAATTCCCTTAAGCGGTCCGGAGCAGTTCTTC. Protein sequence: CASSSIPLSGPEQFF.

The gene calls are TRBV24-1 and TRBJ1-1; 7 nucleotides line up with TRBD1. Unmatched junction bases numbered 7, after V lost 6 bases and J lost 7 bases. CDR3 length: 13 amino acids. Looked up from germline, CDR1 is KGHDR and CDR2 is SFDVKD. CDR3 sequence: CATSSRTGNEAFF. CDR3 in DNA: TGTGCCACCAGTTCCAGGACAGGCAATGAAGCTTTCTTT.

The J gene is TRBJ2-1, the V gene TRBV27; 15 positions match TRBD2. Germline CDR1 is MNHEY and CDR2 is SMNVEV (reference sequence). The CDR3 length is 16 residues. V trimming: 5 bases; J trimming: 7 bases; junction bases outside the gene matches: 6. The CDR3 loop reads CASSPGLAGGENEQFF. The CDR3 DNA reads TGTGCCAGCAGTCCCGGACTAGCGGGAGGGGAAAATGAGCAGTTCTTC.

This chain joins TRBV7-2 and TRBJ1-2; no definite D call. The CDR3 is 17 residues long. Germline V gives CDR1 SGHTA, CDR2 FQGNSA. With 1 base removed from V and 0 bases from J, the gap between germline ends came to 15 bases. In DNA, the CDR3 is TGTGCCAGCAGCTTAGATTTTGGTTTGTCAGCTAACTATGGCTACACCTTC. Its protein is CASSLDFGLSANYGYTF.

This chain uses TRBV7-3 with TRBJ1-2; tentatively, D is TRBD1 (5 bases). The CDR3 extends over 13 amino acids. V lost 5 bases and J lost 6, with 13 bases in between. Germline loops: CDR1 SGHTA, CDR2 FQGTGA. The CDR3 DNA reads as TGTGCCAGCAGCCGATCGCGGGGGGATGGCTACACCTTC. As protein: CASSRSRGDGYTF. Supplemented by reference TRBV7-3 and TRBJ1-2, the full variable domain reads GAGVSQTPSNKVTEKGKYVELRCDPISGHTALYWYRQSLGQGPEFLIYFQGTGAADDSGLPNDRFFAVRPEGSVSTLKIQRTERGDSAVYLCASSRSRGDGYTFGSGTRLTVV.

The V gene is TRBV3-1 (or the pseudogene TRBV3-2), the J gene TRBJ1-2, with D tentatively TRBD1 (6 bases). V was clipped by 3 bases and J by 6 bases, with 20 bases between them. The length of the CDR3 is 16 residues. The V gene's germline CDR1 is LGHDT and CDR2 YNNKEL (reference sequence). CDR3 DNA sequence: TGTGCCAGCAGCCAGGGGGCATGGAAGAGGGACGATGGCTACACCTTC. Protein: CASSQGAWKRDDGYTF.

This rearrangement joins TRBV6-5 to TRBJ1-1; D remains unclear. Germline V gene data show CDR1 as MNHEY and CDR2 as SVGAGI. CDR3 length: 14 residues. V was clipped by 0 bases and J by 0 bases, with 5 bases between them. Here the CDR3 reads CASSYSSMNTEAFF. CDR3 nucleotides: TGTGCCAGCAGTTACTCGTCCATGAACACTGAAGCTTTCTTT.

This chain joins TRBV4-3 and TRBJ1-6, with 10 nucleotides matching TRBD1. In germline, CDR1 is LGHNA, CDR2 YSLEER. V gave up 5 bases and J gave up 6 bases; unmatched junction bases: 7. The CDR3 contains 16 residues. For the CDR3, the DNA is TGCGCCAGCAGCTTATCAAGGACAGGGGGTAATTCACCCCTCCACTTT. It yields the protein CASSLSRTGGNSPLHF.

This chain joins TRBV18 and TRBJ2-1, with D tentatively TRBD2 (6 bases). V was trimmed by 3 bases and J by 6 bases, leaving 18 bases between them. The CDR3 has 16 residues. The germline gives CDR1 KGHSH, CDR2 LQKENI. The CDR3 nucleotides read TGTGCCAGCTCACCTTTACCTACTAGCATCGGCAATGAGCAGTTCTTC. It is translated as CASSPLPTSIGNEQFF.

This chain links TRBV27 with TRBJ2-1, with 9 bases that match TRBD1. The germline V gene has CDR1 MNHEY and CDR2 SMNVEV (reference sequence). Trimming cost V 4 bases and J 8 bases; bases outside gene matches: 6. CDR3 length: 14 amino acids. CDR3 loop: CASSSGQGKDEQFF. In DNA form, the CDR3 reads TGTGCCAGCAGTTCAGGACAGGGGAAGGATGAGCAGTTCTTC.

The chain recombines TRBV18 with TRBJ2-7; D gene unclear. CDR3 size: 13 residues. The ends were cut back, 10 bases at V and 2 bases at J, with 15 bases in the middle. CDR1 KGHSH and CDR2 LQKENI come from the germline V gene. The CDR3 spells CANSPHPAYEQYF. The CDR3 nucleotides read TGTGCCAACTCCCCCCACCCGGCCTACGAGCAGTACTTC.

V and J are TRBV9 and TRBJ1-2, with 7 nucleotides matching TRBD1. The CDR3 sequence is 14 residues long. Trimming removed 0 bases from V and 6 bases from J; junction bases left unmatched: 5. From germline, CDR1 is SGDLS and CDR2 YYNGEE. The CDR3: CASSVDPTGNGYTF. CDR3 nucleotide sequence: TGTGCCAGCAGCGTAGACCCGACAGGGAATGGCTACACCTTC.

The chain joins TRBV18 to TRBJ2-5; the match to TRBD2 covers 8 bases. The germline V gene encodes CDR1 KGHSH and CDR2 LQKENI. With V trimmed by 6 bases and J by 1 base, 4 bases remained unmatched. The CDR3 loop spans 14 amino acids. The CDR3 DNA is TGTGCCAGCTCGCTCACTAGCGGCCAAGAGACCCAGTACTTC. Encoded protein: CASSLTSGQETQYF.

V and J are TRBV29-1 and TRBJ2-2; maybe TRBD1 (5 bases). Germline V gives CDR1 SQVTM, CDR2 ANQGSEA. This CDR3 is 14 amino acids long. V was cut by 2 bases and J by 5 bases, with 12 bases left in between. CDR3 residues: CSVESGLRTGELFF. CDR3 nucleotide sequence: TGCAGCGTTGAATCAGGGCTAAGGACCGGGGAGCTGTTTTTT.

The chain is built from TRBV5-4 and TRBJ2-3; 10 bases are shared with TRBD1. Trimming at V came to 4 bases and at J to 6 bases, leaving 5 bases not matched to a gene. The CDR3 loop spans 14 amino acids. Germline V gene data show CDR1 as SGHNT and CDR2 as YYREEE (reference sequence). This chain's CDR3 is CASSATGGRDTQYF. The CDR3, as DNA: TGTGCCAGCAGCGCGACAGGGGGCAGGGATACGCAGTATTTT.

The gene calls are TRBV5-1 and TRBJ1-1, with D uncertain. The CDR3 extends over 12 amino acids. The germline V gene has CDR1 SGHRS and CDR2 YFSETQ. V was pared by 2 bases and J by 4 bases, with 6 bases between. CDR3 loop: CASSLGSTEAFF. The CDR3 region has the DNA TGCGCCAGCAGCTTAGGGAGCACTGAAGCTTTCTTT. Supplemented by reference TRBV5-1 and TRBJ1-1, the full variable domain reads KAGVTQTPRYLIKTRGQQVTLSCSPISGHRSVSWYQQTPGQGLQFLFEYFSETQRNKGNFPGRFSGRQFSNSRSEMNVSTLELGDSALYLCASSLGSTEAFFGQGTRLTVV.

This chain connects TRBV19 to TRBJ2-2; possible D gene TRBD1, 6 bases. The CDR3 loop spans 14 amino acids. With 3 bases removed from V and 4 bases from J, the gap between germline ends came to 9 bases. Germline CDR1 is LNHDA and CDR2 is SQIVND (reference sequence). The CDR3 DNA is TGTGCCAGTAGTATTCAGGGGACCACCGGGGAGCTGTTTTTT. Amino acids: CASSIQGTTGELFF.